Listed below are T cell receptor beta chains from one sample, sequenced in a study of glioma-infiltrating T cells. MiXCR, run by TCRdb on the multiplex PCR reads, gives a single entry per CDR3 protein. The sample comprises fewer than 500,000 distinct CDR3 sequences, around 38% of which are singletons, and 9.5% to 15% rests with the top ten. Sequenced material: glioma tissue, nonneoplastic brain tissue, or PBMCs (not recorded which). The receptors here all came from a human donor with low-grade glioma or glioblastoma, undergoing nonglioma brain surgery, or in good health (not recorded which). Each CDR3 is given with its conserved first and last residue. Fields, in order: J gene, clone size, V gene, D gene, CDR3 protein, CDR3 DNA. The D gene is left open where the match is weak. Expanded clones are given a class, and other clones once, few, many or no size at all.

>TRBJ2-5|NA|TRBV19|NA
CASSIRRETETQYF
TGTGCCAGTAGTATCCGTCGGGAGACGGAGACCCAGTACTTC
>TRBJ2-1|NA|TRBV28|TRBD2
CASSSHQTPTSGMNEQFF
TGTGCCAGCAGTTCCCACCAAACACCGACTAGCGGGATGAATGAGCAGTTCTTC
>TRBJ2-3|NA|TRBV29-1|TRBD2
CSVESLAGASGGTDTQYF
TGCAGCGTTGAATCCCTAGCGGGAGCCTCTGGGGGCACAGATACGCAGTATTTT
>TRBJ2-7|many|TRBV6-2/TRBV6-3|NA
CASSYLGHRDEQYF
TGTGCCAGCAGTTACCTGGGTCACAGGGACGAGCAGTACTTC
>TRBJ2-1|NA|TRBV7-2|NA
CASSANMAANEQFF
TGTGCCAGCAGCGCGAACATGGCCGCAAATGAGCAGTTCTTC
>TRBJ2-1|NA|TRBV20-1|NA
CSASRGRAARDEQFF
TGCAGTGCTTCTAGGGGTCGGGCCGCGAGGGATGAGCAGTTCTTC
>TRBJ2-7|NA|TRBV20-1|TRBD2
CSARAGGGDERYF
TGCAGTGCTAGGGCAGGTGGGGGGGACGAGCGGTACTTC
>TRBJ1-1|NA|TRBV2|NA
CASSAGTGYTEAFF
TGTGCCAGCAGTGCCGGTACAGGCTACACTGAAGCTTTCTTT
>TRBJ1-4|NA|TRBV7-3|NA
CASSLRTSEPATNEKLFF
TGTGCCAGCAGCCTCCGCACCTCGGAGCCTGCAACTAATGAAAAACTGTTTTTT
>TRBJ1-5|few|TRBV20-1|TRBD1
CSALDRVGNQPQHF
TGCAGTGCTCTCGACAGGGTTGGCAATCAGCCCCAGCATTTT
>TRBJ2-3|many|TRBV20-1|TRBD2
CSARKVDSGRPQYF
TGCAGTGCTAGAAAGGTTGATAGCGGGAGACCACAGTATTTT
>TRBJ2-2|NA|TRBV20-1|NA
CSARGSRTNTGELFF
TGCAGTGCTAGAGGGAGCCGGACTAACACCGGGGAGCTGTTTTTT
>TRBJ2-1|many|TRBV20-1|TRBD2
CSARDPTSGSYNEQFF
TGCAGTGCTAGAGACCCGACTAGCGGCTCCTACAATGAGCAGTTCTTC
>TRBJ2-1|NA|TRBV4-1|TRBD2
CASSQDPSGASSYNERFF
TGCGCCAGCAGCCAAGATCCGAGCGGGGCGAGCTCCTACAATGAGCGGTTCTTC
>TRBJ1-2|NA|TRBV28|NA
CARTRPAWWLGNYGYTF
TGTGCCAGGACCCGACCAGCCTGGTGGCTCGGTAACTATGGCTACACCTTC
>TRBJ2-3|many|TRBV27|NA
CASSFIGVTDTQYF
TGTGCCAGCAGTTTTATCGGGGTCACAGATACGCAGTATTTT
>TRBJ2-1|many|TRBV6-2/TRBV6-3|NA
CASSYVTANEQFF
TGTGCCAGCAGTTATGTGACAGCCAATGAGCAGTTCTTC
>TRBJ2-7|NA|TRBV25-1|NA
CARSFGAVGYEQYF
TGTGCCAGAAGTTTTGGTGCTGTCGGTTACGAGCAGTACTTC
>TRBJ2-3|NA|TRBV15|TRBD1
CATSPGQGARGGTDTQYF
TGTGCCACCAGTCCGGGACAGGGGGCCCGAGGAGGCACAGATACGCAGTATTTT
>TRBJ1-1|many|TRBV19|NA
CASSAYGEESTEAFF
TGTGCCAGTAGTGCCTACGGGGAGGAGAGCACTGAAGCTTTCTTT
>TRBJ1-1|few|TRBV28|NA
CASTNSGAGGNTEAFF
TGTGCCAGCACAAACAGTGGGGCTGGCGGGAACACTGAAGCTTTCTTT
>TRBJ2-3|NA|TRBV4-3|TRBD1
CASSLDLQGAIADTQYF
TGCGCCAGCAGCCTGGATTTACAGGGGGCGATAGCAGATACGCAGTATTTT
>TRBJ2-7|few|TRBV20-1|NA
CSAPIQRHFSYEQYF
TGCAGTGCGCCAATCCAGAGGCATTTCTCCTACGAGCAGTACTTC
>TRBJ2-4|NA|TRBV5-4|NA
CASSSEGHVGNIQYF
TGTGCCAGCAGCTCGGAGGGACATGTCGGAAACATTCAGTACTTC